The T cell receptor (beta chain) under discussion was sequenced for a study of CD8+ T cells in alopecia areata. Overall study findings and caveats: Higher clonality than in normal scalp was seen in lesional scalp, especially alopecia totalis/universalis. Many expanded lesional clones persisted during tofacitinib (in both scalp and blood).

Treatment in this sample: oral pan-JAK inhibitor, 5-10 mg twice daily. As to this clone: The antigen remains unidentified. Mismatch with germline at one junction end may stem from a read error.

CDR3 length equals 16 residues. Germline V CDR1 and CDR2: SGHRS, YFSETQ. The authors extracted RNA and reverse transcribed it into cDNA as the sequencing template. Data came from immunoSEQ multiplex PCR; TCRdb stores just in-frame clones and leaves some out. The sample holds about 210,000 clones, 43% seen once. The clonotype comes from a human donor with alopecia areata. The V gene is TRBV5-1, the J gene TRBJ2-7; 7 bases line up with TRBD2. The specimen comprised CD4+ T cells sorted from blood, sampled around week 36, from a patient treated with tofacitinib. This chain's CDR3 is CASSVLGTTLSSEQYF. Written as DNA, the CDR3 is TGCGCCAGCAGCGTGCTAGGGACTACCCTATCCTCCGAGCAGTACTTC.